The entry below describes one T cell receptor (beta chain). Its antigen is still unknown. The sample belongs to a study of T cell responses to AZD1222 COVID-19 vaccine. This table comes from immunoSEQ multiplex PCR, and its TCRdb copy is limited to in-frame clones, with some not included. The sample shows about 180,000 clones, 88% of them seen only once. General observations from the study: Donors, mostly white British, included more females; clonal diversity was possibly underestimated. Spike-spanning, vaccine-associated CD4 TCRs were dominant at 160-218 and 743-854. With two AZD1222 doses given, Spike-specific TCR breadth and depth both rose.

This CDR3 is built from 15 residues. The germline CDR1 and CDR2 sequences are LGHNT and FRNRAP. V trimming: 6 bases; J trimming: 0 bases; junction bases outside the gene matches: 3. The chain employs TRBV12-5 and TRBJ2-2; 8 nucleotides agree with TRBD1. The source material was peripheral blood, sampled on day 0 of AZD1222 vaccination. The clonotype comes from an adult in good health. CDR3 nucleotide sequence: TGTGCTAGTGGGAAGGGACAGGCGAACACCGGGGAGCTGTTTTTT. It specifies CASGKGQANTGELFF.